These 16 T cell receptor beta chains came from one sample sequenced in a study of cytomegalovirus exposure and HLA in healthy donors. Generated by immunoSEQ multiplex PCR, the TCRdb table keeps only in-frame clones and is missing some. The table lists 120,000 to 150,000 clones, approximately 89% of them singletons. The source material was PBMCs. The receptors originated from a man in his late teens or twenties in good health and CMV-seronegative.

J is TRBJ2-7 and V is TRBV2, with a weak D call TRBD2 (6 bases). V was pared by 4 bases and J by 3 bases, with 22 bases between. The CDR3 covers 17 residues. Germline CDR1 reads SNHLY; CDR2 reads FYNNEI. CDR3: CASSGGLVNPGSYEQYV. CDR3 nucleotide sequence: TGTGCCAGCAGTGGGGGGTTGGTAAACCCCGGGAGCTACGAGCAGTACGTC.

The chain combines TRBV7-2 with TRBJ2-2; 11 nucleotides align to TRBD2. CDR1 is SGHTA and CDR2 is FQGNSA in the germline V gene. The CDR3 covers 18 residues. V trimming: 3 bases; J trimming: 2 bases; junction bases outside the gene matches: 8. DNA for the CDR3: TGTGCCAGCAGCTTGCTTCCGGGACTAGCGGTTAACACCGGGGAGCTGTTTTTT. Protein: CASSLLPGLAVNTGELFF. Using reference TRBV7-2 and TRBJ2-2 for the parts outside the CDR3, the full variable domain is GAGVSQSPSNKVTEKGKDVELRCDPISGHTALYWYRQSLGQGLEFLIYFQGNSAPDKSGLPSDRFSAERTGGSVSTLTIQRTQQEDSAVYLCASSLLPGLAVNTGELFFGEGSRLTVL.

The rearrangement uses TRBV19 and TRBJ2-7, with 10 bases fitting TRBD1. Germline values: CDR1 LNHDA, CDR2 SQIVND (reference sequence). This CDR3 is built from 13 residues. V was clipped by 6 bases and J by 8 bases; unmatched bases: 7. CDR3: CASSSGTGDKQYF. In DNA form, the CDR3 reads TGTGCCAGTAGCTCCGGGACAGGGGATAAGCAGTACTTC.

In this sample, this clone turned up once. The V gene is TRBV7-3, the J gene TRBJ1-5; D unresolved. CDR1 and CDR2 (germline): SGHTA, FQGTGA. The V and J ends lost 1 base and 4 bases respectively, with 5 bases between them. The CDR3 extends over 13 amino acids. CDR3 nucleotide sequence: TGTGCCAGCAGCTTAAATCAGAATCAGCCCCAGCATTTT. Translated: CASSLNQNQPQHF.

The genes are TRBV19 and TRBJ2-1, with 8 bases matching TRBD1. Germline-derived CDR1 and CDR2 are LNHDA and SQIVND (reference sequence). The CDR3 is made up of 15 amino acids. V was pared by 5 bases and J by 8 bases, with 11 bases of the junction left unmatched. This CDR3 reads CASSLVQGALDEQFF. CDR3 DNA: TGTGCCAGTAGTCTTGTCCAGGGGGCCTTGGATGAGCAGTTCTTC.

This clone appeared a single time. The chain links TRBV5-8 to TRBJ2-7, with D possibly TRBD2 on 5 matching bases. Deletions cut 0 bases from V and 0 bases from J, with 7 bases between. CDR1 is SGHTS and CDR2 is YDEGEE in the germline V gene. The CDR3 has 14 amino acids. CDR3 loop: CASSLALASYEQYV. The CDR3 region has the DNA TGTGCCAGCAGCTTGGCTCTAGCCTCCTACGAGCAGTACGTC.

The CDR3 DNA reads TGTGCCAGCAACCCGGGGTACAGGGTGGGCGAGCAGTACTTC. Its protein is CASNPGYRVGEQYF. The rearrangement uses TRBV6-1 and TRBJ2-7; tentatively, D is TRBD1 (6 bases). The CDR3 covers 14 residues. The germline V gene encodes CDR1 MNHNS and CDR2 SASEGT. Trimming left V 7 bases short and J 6 bases short, with 19 bases between.

J is TRBJ2-5 and V is TRBV5-1; 11 bases fit TRBD1. CDR1 is SGHRS, CDR2 YFSETQ, per germline. The CDR3 runs to 15 residues. V shed 4 bases and J 5 bases; nucleotides not matched to a gene: 7. CDR3 in amino acids: CASSPGQGGRETQYF. CDR3 sequence (DNA): TGCGCCAGCAGCCCGGGACAGGGGGGCAGGGAGACCCAGTACTTC.

This chain connects TRBV2 to TRBJ1-1, with 7 bases matching TRBD1. With 1 base clipped from V and 5 bases from J, the junction kept 4 bases outside the gene matches. Per the germline V gene, CDR1 is SNHLY and CDR2 is FYNNEI. The CDR3 consists of 14 residues. The CDR3 DNA sequence: TGTGCCAGCAGTGAAGGACAGGGAGAGACTGAAGCTTTCTTT. Encoded protein: CASSEGQGETEAFF.

This clone showed up just once. The V call is TRBV5-1, the J call TRBJ2-1; TRBD1 matches at 8 bases. Germline CDR1 reads SGHRS; CDR2 reads YFSETQ. Germline trimming cut 4 bases from V and 4 bases from J; bases unmatched to any gene: 4. The CDR3 spans 14 residues. This CDR3 is CASSTGTGYNEQFF. For the CDR3, the DNA is TGCGCCAGCAGCACCGGGACAGGTTACAATGAGCAGTTCTTC. Supplemented by reference TRBV5-1 and TRBJ2-1, the full variable domain reads KAGVTQTPRYLIKTRGQQVTLSCSPISGHRSVSWYQQTPGQGLQFLFEYFSETQRNKGNFPGRFSGRQFSNSRSEMNVSTLELGDSALYLCASSTGTGYNEQFFGPGTRLTVL.

The chain uses TRBV27 and TRBJ1-4; 10 bases are a match to TRBD1. Germline CDR1 MNHEY, CDR2 SMNVEV (reference sequence). The CDR3 is 15 amino acids. Trimming took 1 base from V and 6 from J; bases not matched to a gene: 2. Written as DNA, the CDR3 is TGTGCCAGCAGTTTATGGACAGGGGGAGATGAAAAACTGTTTTTT. Protein product: CASSLWTGGDEKLFF.

This rearrangement joins TRBV5-1 to TRBJ2-1, with 10 bases fitting TRBD1. CDR1 and CDR2 from the germline V gene are SGHRS and YFSETQ. This CDR3 comprises 15 residues. V shed 5 bases and J 5 bases; nucleotides not matched to a gene: 7. In DNA, the CDR3 is TGCGCCAGCAGGCTGACAGGGGGCAGTGACAATGAGCAGTTCTTC. The encoded protein is CASRLTGGSDNEQFF.

This chain links TRBV6-5 with TRBJ1-5; TRBD1 might be the D (5 bases). V lost 6 bases, J lost 5 bases, and 17 bases lay in between. The CDR3 covers 15 residues. Germline lookup yields CDR1 MNHEY and CDR2 SVGAGI. The CDR3 bases are TGTGCCAGCAGCTCCAGGGCTTCGAGCCATCAGCCCCAGCATTTT. It yields the protein CASSSRASSHQPQHF.

J is TRBJ2-1 and V is TRBV4-1; 7 bases align to TRBD2. Germline-derived CDR1 and CDR2 are MGHRA and YSYEKL. The CDR3 runs 19 residues. After removal of 0 bases from V and 2 bases from J, the junction contained 13 bases not matched to a gene. CDR3 nucleotide sequence: TGCGCCAGCAGCCAAGATGGGCGGGATAGCGGGTATACCTACAATGAGCAGTTCTTC. Encoded protein: CASSQDGRDSGYTYNEQFF.

V gene TRBV10-2 combines with J gene TRBJ2-1; 10 nucleotides align to TRBD1. In germline, CDR1 is WSHSY, CDR2 SAAADI. The trim removed 0 bases at V and 6 bases at J, leaving 5 bases unmatched. This CDR3 is 16 amino acids long. CDR3 protein: CASSESGTGVFNEQFF. CDR3 sequence (DNA): TGCGCCAGCAGTGAGTCCGGGACAGGGGTCTTCAATGAGCAGTTCTTC.

This chain connects TRBV5-1 to TRBJ2-3; 7 bases fit TRBD1. The CDR3 totals 15 residues. Germline lookup yields CDR1 SGHRS and CDR2 YFSETQ. With V trimmed by 1 base and J by 2 bases, 4 bases remained unmatched. The CDR3 loop is CASSLTGEYTDTQYF. The CDR3 coding sequence is TGCGCCAGCAGCTTGACAGGGGAGTACACAGATACGCAGTATTTT.